The clone carrying this TCR beta chain was recorded many times. Its cognate antigen is unknown. The data derive from a study of identical twins. The study, taken as a whole, reports: In cord blood, abundant beta clonotypes had fewer insertions; memory showed no trend. Analyses of zero insertions could be partly confounded by invariant MAIT and iNKT cells. Out-of-frame TCR alpha sharing observed in monozygotic twins exceeded model estimates.

J was trimmed by 6 bases and V by 3 bases; bases with no gene match: 4. This CDR3 is built from 14 residues. From germline, CDR1 is LGHNA and CDR2 YSLEER. After template switching added a universal primer site, the resulting cDNA carried unique molecular identifiers. TCRdb reanalysed the 5' RACE reads using MiXCR and keeps one entry per CDR3 protein. This sample has a few hundred thousand distinct CDR3 sequences, with under 20% found just once. Material for sequencing was naive T cells sorted from blood. This TCR was sampled from a man over 45 in good health. The chain employs TRBV4-3 and TRBJ1-2; 10 bases match TRBD1. The CDR3 protein is CASSHKTGGNGYTF. As DNA, the CDR3 is TGCGCCAGCAGCCATAAGACAGGGGGCAATGGCTACACCTTC.